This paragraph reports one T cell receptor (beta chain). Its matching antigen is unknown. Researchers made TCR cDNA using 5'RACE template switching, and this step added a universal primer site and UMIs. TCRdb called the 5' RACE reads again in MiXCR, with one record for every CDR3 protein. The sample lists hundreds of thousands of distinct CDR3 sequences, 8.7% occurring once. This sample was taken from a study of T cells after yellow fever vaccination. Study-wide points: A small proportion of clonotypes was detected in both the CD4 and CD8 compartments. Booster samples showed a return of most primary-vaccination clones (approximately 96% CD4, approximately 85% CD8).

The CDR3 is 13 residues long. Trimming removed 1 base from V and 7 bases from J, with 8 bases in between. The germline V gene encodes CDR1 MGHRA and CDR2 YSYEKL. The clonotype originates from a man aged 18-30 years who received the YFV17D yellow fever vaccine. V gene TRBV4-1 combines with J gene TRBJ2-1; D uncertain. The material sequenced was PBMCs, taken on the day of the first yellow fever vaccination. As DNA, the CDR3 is TGCGCCAGCAGCCAAGTTACCGTAAATGAGCAGTTCTTC. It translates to CASSQVTVNEQFF.